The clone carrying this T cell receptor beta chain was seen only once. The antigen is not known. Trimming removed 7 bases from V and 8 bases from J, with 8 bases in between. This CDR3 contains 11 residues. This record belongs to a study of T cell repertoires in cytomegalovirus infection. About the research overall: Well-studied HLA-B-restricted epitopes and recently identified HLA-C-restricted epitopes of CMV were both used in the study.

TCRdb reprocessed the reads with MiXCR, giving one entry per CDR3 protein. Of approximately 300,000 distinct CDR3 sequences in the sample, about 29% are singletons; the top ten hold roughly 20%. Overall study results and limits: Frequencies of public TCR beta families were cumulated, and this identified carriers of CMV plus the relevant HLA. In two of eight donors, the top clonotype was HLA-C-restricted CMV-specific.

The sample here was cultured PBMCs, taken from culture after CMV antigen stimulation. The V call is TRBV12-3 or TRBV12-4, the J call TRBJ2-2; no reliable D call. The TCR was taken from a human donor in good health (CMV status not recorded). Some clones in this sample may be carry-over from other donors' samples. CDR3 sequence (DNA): TGTGCCAGCACCGTACAAGGGGAGCTGTTTTTT. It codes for CASTVQGELFF.